Listed here are 16 T cell receptor beta chains from one sample, sequenced in a study of blood T cell repertoires in COVID-19. Clones were read by immunoSEQ multiplex PCR, and TCRdb kept only the in-frame ones, dropping some. The sample consists of some 330,000 clones, about nine tenths of them appearing once. Sequencing was carried out using PBMCs or T cells enriched from blood (not recorded which). Receptors were obtained from a man younger than 45 who had recovered from COVID-19.

J is TRBJ2-7 and V is TRBV21-1; no check of the table's D call, TRBD1, against the DNA was made. TRBV21-1 is noted as a pseudogene. The CDR3 loop spans 11 amino acids. The CDR3 sequence is CASGPPDEQYF. The CDR3 bases are TGTGCCAGCGGCCCCCCCGACGAGCAGTACTTC.

In this sample, this clone turned up once. V gene TRBV9 combines with J gene TRBJ2-7, with a tentative D call TRBD1 (5 bases). The germline gives CDR1 SGDLS, CDR2 YYNGEE. Trimming removed 0 bases from V and 6 bases from J, with 13 bases in between. The CDR3 spans 14 residues. Here the CDR3 DNA reads TGTGCCAGCAGCGTAGCCTTCAGGGCCCGCGAGCAGTACTTC. It translates to CASSVAFRAREQYF.

The J gene is TRBJ2-4, the V gene TRBV7-2; D possibly corresponds to TRBD1 (6 bases). V was trimmed by 5 bases and J by 4 bases, leaving 18 bases between them. Per the germline V gene, CDR1 is SGHTA and CDR2 is FQGNSA. The CDR3 is 16 residues long. The CDR3 coding sequence is TGTGCCAGCAGCCCACAGGCGAGTAGGGGGAAAAACATTCAGTACTTC. Its translation: CASSPQASRGKNIQYF.

The rearrangement uses TRBV5-1 and TRBJ2-3; maybe TRBD2 (6 bases). Germline CDR1 SGHRS, CDR2 YFSETQ. This CDR3 has 15 residues. Trimming shortened V by 5 bases and J by 2 bases, and 15 bases separated the two germline ends. Here the CDR3 DNA reads TGCGCCAGCAGACCCCGACTGGGACTCACAGATACGCAGTATTTT. Its protein product is CASRPRLGLTDTQYF.

The rearrangement uses TRBV3-1 (or the pseudogene TRBV3-2) and TRBJ2-7, with TRBD1 matching 12 bases. The CDR3 consists of 20 residues. V trimming: 4 bases; J trimming: 0 bases; junction bases outside the gene matches: 16. Per germline, CDR1 LGHDT and CDR2 YNNKEL (reference sequence). The CDR3 sequence: CASSPRFGTGGSPSSYEQYF. DNA of the CDR3: TGTGCCAGCAGCCCAAGATTCGGGACAGGGGGCTCGCCGAGCTCCTACGAGCAGTACTTC.

The CDR3 is CASSYLPGDEQYF. CDR3 nucleotide sequence: TGTGCCAGCAGTTACCTGCCCGGGGACGAGCAGTACTTC. This chain links TRBV12-3 or TRBV12-4 with TRBJ2-7; tentatively, D is TRBD2 (5 bases). This CDR3 contains 13 residues. V was shortened by 4 bases and J by 5 bases, with 12 bases between the two germline ends.

The rearrangement links TRBV2 to TRBJ2-7; 11 bases are shared with TRBD2. The V and J ends lost 8 bases and 2 bases, in that order; junction bases with no gene match: 5. The CDR3 contains 14 residues. Germline CDR1 SNHLY, CDR2 FYNNEI. CDR3 DNA: TGTGCCAGCTTGGCACTAGCGGGGGCCTACGAGCAGTACTTC. Translated, it gives CASLALAGAYEQYF.

The chain is built from TRBV5-1 and TRBJ1-1; D remains unclear. Germline V gene sequence: CDR1 SGHRS, CDR2 YFSETQ. The V end lost 3 bases, the J end lost 1 base, and 7 bases lay between the germline ends. The CDR3 is 13 residues long. The CDR3 DNA reads as TGCGCCAGCAGCTCTCAGGAGAACACTGAAGCTTTCTTT. Translating it yields CASSSQENTEAFF.

CDR3 sequence: CATSPRGGGQPQHF. The CDR3 region has the DNA TGTGCCACCAGTCCGAGGGGGGGCGGTCAGCCCCAGCATTTT. The chain couples TRBV24-1 to TRBJ1-5; tentatively, D is TRBD1 (6 bases). This CDR3 comprises 14 residues. CDR1 is KGHDR, CDR2 SFDVKD, per germline. V lost 6 bases to trimming and J lost 6 bases, with 14 bases between them.

The table lists this clone with a few counts. The gene calls are TRBV11-2 and TRBJ1-1; perhaps TRBD1 as D (5 bases). This CDR3 is 13 amino acids long. Germline assignment: CDR1 SGHAT and CDR2 FQNNGV. Trimming pared 4 bases from V and 5 bases from J, leaving 11 bases between. The CDR3 DNA sequence: TGTGCCAGCAGCTCCTCAGGGTTTACTGAAGCTTTCTTT. Translation: CASSSSGFTEAFF.

Here the CDR3 DNA reads TGCGCCAGCAGCCCAGGAGGAGGACTAGCAGAAGAGCAGTACTTC. This translates into CASSPGGGLAEEQYF. The V call is TRBV5-1, the J call TRBJ2-7; the match to TRBD2 covers 8 bases. The germline V gene encodes CDR1 SGHRS and CDR2 YFSETQ. V was pared by 4 bases and J by 7 bases, with 13 bases of the junction left unmatched. The CDR3 loop spans 15 amino acids.

The chain links TRBV4-1 to TRBJ2-7; the match to TRBD1 covers 8 bases. This CDR3 is 14 amino acids long. V dropped 4 bases and J dropped 4; count of bases not matched to a gene: 6. CDR1 is MGHRA, CDR2 YSYEKL, per germline. The CDR3, as DNA: TGCGCCAGCAGCCCCGGCACAGGGGGTTACGAGCAGTACTTC. Translation gives CASSPGTGGYEQYF.

The gene calls are TRBV7-8 and TRBJ1-4; 7 positions agree with TRBD1. The junction had 3 bases not matched to a gene; V was cut back by 1 base and J by 10 bases. Germline CDR1 is SGHVS and CDR2 is FQNEAQ. This CDR3 is 13 amino acids long. DNA of the CDR3: TGTGCCAGCAGCTTAGGCCGGGACAGAAAACTGTTTTTT. Amino acid sequence: CASSLGRDRKLFF.

The chain couples TRBV7-8 to TRBJ2-7; 8 bases line up with TRBD1. J was trimmed by 2 bases and V by 3 bases; bases with no gene match: 6. The germline CDR1 and CDR2 sequences are SGHVS and FQNEAQ. This CDR3 is built from 15 residues. CDR3 protein: CASSLADRDPYEQYF. The CDR3 region has the DNA TGTGCCAGCAGCTTGGCGGACAGGGACCCCTACGAGCAGTACTTC.

This chain joins TRBV19 and TRBJ1-1, with D tentatively TRBD1 (5 bases). This CDR3 has 13 amino acids. V was trimmed by 4 bases and J by 4 bases, leaving 10 bases between them. The V gene's germline CDR1 is LNHDA and CDR2 SQIVND (reference sequence). This CDR3 is CASSTGLVTEAFF. For the CDR3, the DNA is TGTGCCAGTAGTACAGGGTTGGTCACTGAAGCTTTCTTT.

This clone was recorded a few times. The chain carries TRBV4-1 and TRBJ2-2; 8 bases match TRBD2. V shed 1 base, J shed 4 bases, and the junction held 8 bases outside the gene matches. Germline loops: CDR1 MGHRA, CDR2 YSYEKL. This CDR3 contains 17 residues. The CDR3 region has the DNA TGCGCCAGCAGCCAAGGGGTACTGGCGGGAGGCACCGGGGAGCTGTTTTTT. This translates into CASSQGVLAGGTGELFF.